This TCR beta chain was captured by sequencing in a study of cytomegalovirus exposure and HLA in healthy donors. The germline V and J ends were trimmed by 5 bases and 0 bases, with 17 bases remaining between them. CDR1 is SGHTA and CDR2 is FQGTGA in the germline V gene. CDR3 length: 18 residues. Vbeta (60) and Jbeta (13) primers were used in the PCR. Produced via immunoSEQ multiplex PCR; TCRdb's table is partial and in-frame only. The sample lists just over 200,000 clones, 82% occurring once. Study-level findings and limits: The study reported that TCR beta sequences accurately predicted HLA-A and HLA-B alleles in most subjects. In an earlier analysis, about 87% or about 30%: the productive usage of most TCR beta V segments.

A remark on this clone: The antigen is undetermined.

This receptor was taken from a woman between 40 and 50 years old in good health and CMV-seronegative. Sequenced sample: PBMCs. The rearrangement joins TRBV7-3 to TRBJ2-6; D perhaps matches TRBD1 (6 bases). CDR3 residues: CASSKPNRASSGANVLTF. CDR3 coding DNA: TGTGCCAGCAGCAAACCAAACAGGGCTAGCTCTGGGGCCAACGTCCTGACTTTC.